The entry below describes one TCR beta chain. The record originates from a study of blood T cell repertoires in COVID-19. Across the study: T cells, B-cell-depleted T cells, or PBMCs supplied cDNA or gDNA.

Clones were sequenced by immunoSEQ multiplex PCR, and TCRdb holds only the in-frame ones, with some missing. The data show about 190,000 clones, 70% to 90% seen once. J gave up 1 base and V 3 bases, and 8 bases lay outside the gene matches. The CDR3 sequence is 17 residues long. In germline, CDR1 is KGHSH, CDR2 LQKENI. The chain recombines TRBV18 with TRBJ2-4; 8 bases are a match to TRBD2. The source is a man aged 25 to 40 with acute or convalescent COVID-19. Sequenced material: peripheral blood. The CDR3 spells CASSPWRAGGAKNIQYF. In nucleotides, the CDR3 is TGTGCCAGCTCACCGTGGCGGGCGGGAGGTGCCAAAAACATTCAGTACTTC.